The 6 T cell receptor beta chains below were found in one sample sequenced in a study of blood T cells in healthy people across ages. PCR was performed a second time for about 7 to 12 cycles using a sample-barcoded 5' primer and a J-beta primer mix. TCRdb independently ran MiXCR on the 5' RACE reads; one entry per CDR3 protein. This sample has 750,000 to 950,000 distinct CDR3 sequences, with around 29% found just once. These records were also assigned to another study, of T cells of mothers and their children.

Sequenced material: blood. These receptor sequences come from a woman aged 40-49 years in good health.

This chain connects TRBV6-1 to TRBJ2-7, with no clear D. V was shortened by 4 bases and J by 3 bases, with 10 bases between the two germline ends. CDR3 length equals 13 residues. The V gene's germline CDR1 is MNHNS and CDR2 SASEGT. CDR3 amino acids: CASSAHVDYEQYF. The CDR3 DNA reads as TGTGCCAGCAGTGCACACGTCGACTACGAGCAGTACTTC.

This sequence joins TRBV12-3 or TRBV12-4 and TRBJ1-4, with D possibly being TRBD1 (6 bases). The CDR3 consists of 17 residues. The ends were cut back, 6 bases at V and 3 bases at J, with 20 bases in the middle. CDR3 region: CASSSLSPGVANEKLFF. CDR3 DNA sequence: TGTGCCAGCAGCTCCCTCTCCCCAGGGGTGGCTAATGAAAAACTGTTTTTT.

This clonotype was recorded many times. V and J are TRBV7-3 and TRBJ2-7; no definite D call. The CDR3 spans 13 residues. Germline CDR1 SGHTA, CDR2 FQGTGA. Trimming cost V 2 bases and J 1 base, with 6 bases left between them. The CDR3 coding sequence is TGTGCCAGCAGCTTAGACCTTTCCTACGAGCAGTACTTC. As protein: CASSLDLSYEQYF.

This clonotype has a count of ten or more. This chain joins TRBV28 and TRBJ2-7, with unresolved D. Trimming cost V 4 bases and J 3 bases, with 10 bases left between them. Germline V CDR1 and CDR2: MDHEN, SYDVKM. This CDR3 has 13 residues. As DNA, the CDR3 is TGTGCCAGCAGTTCCCCAGACCGCTACGAGCAGTACTTC. Encoded protein: CASSSPDRYEQYF.

In its sample, this clonotype was seen a few times. The chain joins TRBV6-4 to TRBJ1-2; perhaps TRBD1 as D (5 bases). V lost 10 bases, J lost 1 base, and 16 bases lay in between. Germline CDR1 is MRHNA and CDR2 is SNTAGT. CDR3 length equals 14 residues. In nucleotides, the CDR3 is TGTGCCAATTTAACCCGGGACCTTAACTATGGCTACACCTTC. It specifies CANLTRDLNYGYTF.

A word on this clonotype: A much larger clone is a single base away; this may be a read error. V gene TRBV28 combines with J gene TRBJ2-1, with D hard to call. Germline-derived CDR1 and CDR2 are MDHEN and SYDVKM. With 8 bases removed from V and 0 bases from J, the gap between germline ends came to 8 bases. CDR3 length: 13 amino acids. CDR3 residues: CASGVSSYNEQFF. The CDR3, as DNA: TGTGCCAGCGGGGTAAGCTCCTACAATGAGCAGTTCTTC. The full variable domain, completed using reference TRBV28 and TRBJ2-1, is DVKVTQSSRYLVKRTGEKVFLECVQDMDHENMFWYRQDPGLGLRLIYFSYDVKMKEKGDIPEGYSVSREKKERFSLILESASTNQTSMYLCASGVSSYNEQFFGPGTRLTVL.